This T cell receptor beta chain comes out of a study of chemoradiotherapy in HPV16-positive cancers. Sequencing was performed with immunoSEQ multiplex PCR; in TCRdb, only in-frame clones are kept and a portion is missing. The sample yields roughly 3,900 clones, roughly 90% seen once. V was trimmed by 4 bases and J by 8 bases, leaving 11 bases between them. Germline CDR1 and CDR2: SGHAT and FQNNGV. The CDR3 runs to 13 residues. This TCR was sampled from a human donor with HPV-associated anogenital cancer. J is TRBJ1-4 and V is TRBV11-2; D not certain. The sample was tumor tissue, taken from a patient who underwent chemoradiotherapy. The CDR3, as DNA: TGTGCCAGCAGCTATAGACCGGGCGAAAAACTGTTTTTT. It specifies CASSYRPGEKLFF.